This T cell receptor (beta chain) was documented in a study of post-analysis software for immune sequencing data. Study-level information: Disease trajectories encompassed relapsing-remitting, secondary progressive and progressive-relapsing multiple sclerosis. Study outcomes and limitations: The five TRBV segments detected at higher frequency in patients than in controls included TRBV5-6, TRBV5-1 and TRBV20-1. The normalized Chao1 diversity of multiple sclerosis patients was significantly lower than that of controls.

This clonotype appeared a few times. The antigen is unknown. Unique molecular identifiers were present in the TCR beta cDNA libraries. Each batch of roughly 0.9 to 10 million T cells produced 500,000 to 600,000 cDNA molecules. TCRdb itself ran the PCR reads through MiXCR, one entry per CDR3 protein. The data contain 350,000 to 500,000 distinct CDR3 sequences, about 40% of them singletons. Germline CDR1 and CDR2: SQVTM and ANQGSEA. V lost 7 bases and J lost 0, with 12 bases in between. CDR3 length equals 13 residues. The sample was blood. The clonotype originates from a girl under 10 years old with multiple sclerosis. The rearrangement joins TRBV29-1 to TRBJ1-1, with TRBD1 as a possible D gene (6 bases). The DNA of the CDR3 is TGCAGCGGGAGGACAGATATGAACACTGAAGCTTTCTTT. Translated, it gives CSGRTDMNTEAFF.